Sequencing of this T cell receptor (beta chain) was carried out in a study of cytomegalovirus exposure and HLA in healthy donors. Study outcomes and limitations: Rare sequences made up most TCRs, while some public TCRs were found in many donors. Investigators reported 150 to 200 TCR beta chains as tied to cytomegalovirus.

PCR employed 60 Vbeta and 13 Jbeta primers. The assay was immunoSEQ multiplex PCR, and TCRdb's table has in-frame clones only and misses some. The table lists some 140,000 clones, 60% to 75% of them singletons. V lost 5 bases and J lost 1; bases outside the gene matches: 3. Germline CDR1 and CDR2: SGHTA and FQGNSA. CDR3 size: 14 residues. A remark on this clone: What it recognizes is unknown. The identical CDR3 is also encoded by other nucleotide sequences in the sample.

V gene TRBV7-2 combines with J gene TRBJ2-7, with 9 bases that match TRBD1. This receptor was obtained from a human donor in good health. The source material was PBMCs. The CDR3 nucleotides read TGTGCCAGCAGCCCCGGGACAGGGTCCTACGAGCAGTACTTC. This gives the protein CASSPGTGSYEQYF.